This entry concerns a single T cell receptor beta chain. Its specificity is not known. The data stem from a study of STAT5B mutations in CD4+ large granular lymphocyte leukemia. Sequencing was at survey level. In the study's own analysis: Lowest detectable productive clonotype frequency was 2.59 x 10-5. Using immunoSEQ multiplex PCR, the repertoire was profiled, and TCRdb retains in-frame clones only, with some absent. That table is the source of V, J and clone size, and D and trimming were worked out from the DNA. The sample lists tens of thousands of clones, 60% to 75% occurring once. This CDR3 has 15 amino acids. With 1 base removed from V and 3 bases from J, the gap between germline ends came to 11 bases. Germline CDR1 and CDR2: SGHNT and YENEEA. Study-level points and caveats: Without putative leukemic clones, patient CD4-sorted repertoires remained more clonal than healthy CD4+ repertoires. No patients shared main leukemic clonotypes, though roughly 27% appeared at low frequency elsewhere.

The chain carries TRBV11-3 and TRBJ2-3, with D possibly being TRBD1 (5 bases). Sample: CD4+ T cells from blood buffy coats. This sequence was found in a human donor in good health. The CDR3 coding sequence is TGTGCCAGCAGCTTAGGTCAGGGCCCGACAGATACGCAGTATTTT. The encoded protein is CASSLGQGPTDTQYF.